This entry lists 27 T cell receptor beta chains sequenced from one sample in a study of blood T cell repertoires in COVID-19. Sequencing was performed with immunoSEQ multiplex PCR; in TCRdb, only in-frame clones are kept and a portion is missing. The sample has approximately 140,000 clones, around four fifths seen once. What was sequenced was peripheral blood. These receptors were obtained from a man aged 70 or older with acute or convalescent COVID-19.

V gene TRBV9 combines with J gene TRBJ2-3; D uncertain. The CDR3 loop spans 12 amino acids. Looked up from germline, CDR1 is SGDLS and CDR2 is YYNGEE. Trimming removed 4 bases from V and 0 bases from J, with 3 bases in between. The CDR3 coding sequence is TGTGCCAGCAGCCCAAGCACAGATACGCAGTATTTT. Protein: CASSPSTDTQYF.

This clone was seen just once. V gene TRBV3-1 (or the pseudogene TRBV3-2) combines with J gene TRBJ2-6; TRBD1 matches 7 bases. V trimming: 4 bases; J trimming: 2 bases; junction bases outside the gene matches: 5. Germline V gives CDR1 LGHDT, CDR2 YNNKEL (reference sequence). This CDR3 comprises 16 residues. CDR3 loop: CASSLLTGAGANVLTF. DNA of the CDR3: TGTGCCAGCAGCCTACTTACAGGGGCTGGGGCCAACGTCCTGACTTTC.

The rearrangement joins TRBV6-5 to TRBJ1-3; no clear D. Per the germline V gene, CDR1 is MNHEY and CDR2 is SVGAGI. The V end lost 6 bases, the J end lost 0 bases, and 9 bases lay between the germline ends. The CDR3 loop spans 14 amino acids. The CDR3 reads CASSLRSSGNTIYF. In DNA form, the CDR3 reads TGTGCCAGCAGCCTGCGGAGCTCTGGAAACACCATATATTTT.

V and J are TRBV28 and TRBJ2-5, with 9 positions matching TRBD2. CDR1 and CDR2 from the germline V gene are MDHEN and SYDVKM. V trimming: 6 bases; J trimming: 0 bases; junction bases outside the gene matches: 11. The CDR3 extends over 17 amino acids. The CDR3 loop is CASSSGASGINQETQYF. DNA of the CDR3: TGTGCCAGCAGCTCGGGCGCTAGCGGGATAAACCAAGAGACCCAGTACTTC.

This chain links TRBV28 with TRBJ1-5; a weak D match, TRBD1 (5 bases). CDR1 and CDR2 (germline): MDHEN, SYDVKM. Trimming removed 2 bases from V and 2 bases from J, with 7 bases in between. The CDR3 length is 14 residues. The CDR3, as DNA: TGTGCCAGCAGTTTAAACAGGCGCAATCAGCCCCAGCATTTT. It codes for CASSLNRRNQPQHF.

V is TRBV4-1 and J is TRBJ2-3; D is uncertain. The germline V and J ends were trimmed by 4 bases and 1 base, with 6 bases remaining between them. This CDR3 contains 13 residues. Germline CDR1 MGHRA, CDR2 YSYEKL. As DNA, the CDR3 is TGCGCCAGCAGCCTTGTAGGCACAGATACGCAGTATTTT. Its protein product is CASSLVGTDTQYF.

This chain uses TRBV7-3 with TRBJ1-6; D ambiguous. The CDR3 has 16 residues. The germline CDR1 and CDR2 sequences are SGHTA and FQGTGA. V was shortened by 2 bases and J by 7 bases, with 15 bases between the two germline ends. In DNA, the CDR3 is TGTGCCAGCAGCTTAGTAGGGAGAACGGGGAATTCACCCCTCCACTTT. As protein: CASSLVGRTGNSPLHF.

The chain couples TRBV2 to TRBJ1-4; D gene unclear. CDR3 length: 13 residues. Germline V gives CDR1 SNHLY, CDR2 FYNNEI. The V end was cut by 5 bases, the J end by 8 bases, with 12 bases between. CDR3 residues: CASSSGMEEKLFF. The CDR3 DNA is TGTGCCAGCAGTTCCGGGATGGAAGAAAAACTGTTTTTT. Looking up the rest from reference TRBV2 and TRBJ1-4 gives the full variable domain: EPEVTQTPSHQVTQMGQEVILRCVPISNHLYFYWYRQILGQKVEFLVSFYNNEISEKSEIFDDQFSVERPDGSNFTLKIRSTKLEDSAMYFCASSSGMEEKLFFGSGTQLSVL.

The chain has TRBV9 and TRBJ1-1; D is undetermined. V was clipped by 0 bases and J by 5 bases, with 11 bases between them. Germline V gene lookup returns CDR1 SGDLS and CDR2 YYNGEE. CDR3 size: 14 residues. For the CDR3, the DNA is TGTGCCAGCAGCGTAGGTCTGGGGAGGACTGAAGCTTTCTTT. The encoded protein is CASSVGLGRTEAFF.

The J gene is TRBJ1-6, the V gene TRBV30; perhaps TRBD1 as D (5 bases). Trimming left V 0 bases short and J 8 bases short, with 23 bases between. There are 18 residues in the CDR3. From germline, CDR1 is GTSNPN and CDR2 SVGIG (reference sequence). The chain's CDR3 is CAWSVRPLLGAGDSPLHF. In DNA, the CDR3 is TGTGCCTGGAGTGTACGCCCCCTTTTAGGGGCGGGGGATTCACCCCTCCACTTT. Full variable domain (outside the CDR3, taken from reference TRBV30 and TRBJ1-6): SQTIHQWPATLVQPVGSPLSLECTVEGTSNPNLYWYRQAAGRGLQLLFYSVGIGQISSEVPQNLSASRPQDRQFILSSKKLLLSDSGFYLCAWSVRPLLGAGDSPLHFGNGTRLTVT.

A few counts support this clone. The chain has TRBV24-1 and TRBJ2-3; 7 nucleotides match TRBD2. With V trimmed by 0 bases and J by 2 bases, 10 bases remained unmatched. Germline CDR1 KGHDR, CDR2 SFDVKD. There are 18 residues in the CDR3. CDR3 region: CATSDLGARGGNTDTQYF. The CDR3 nucleotides read TGTGCCACCAGTGATTTGGGAGCGCGGGGAGGGAACACAGATACGCAGTATTTT.

The genes are TRBV7-8 and TRBJ1-2; maybe TRBD1 (6 bases). The germline CDR1 and CDR2 sequences are SGHVS and FQNEAQ. V lost 3 bases, J lost 3 bases, and 11 bases lay in between. This CDR3 spans 14 amino acids. The CDR3 reads CASSLIGGDYGYTF. Here the CDR3 DNA reads TGTGCCAGCAGCTTGATAGGGGGTGACTATGGCTACACCTTC.

V is TRBV6-5 and J is TRBJ1-2; TRBD1 matches 8 bases. From germline, CDR1 is MNHEY and CDR2 SVGAGI. The CDR3 runs 14 residues. The V segment lost 6 bases and the J segment 11 bases; nucleotides outside the gene matches: 14. As DNA, the CDR3 is TGTGCCAGCAGGGTTGGACAGGGCCTACCCGGGTACACCTTC. Residues: CASRVGQGLPGYTF.

The chain couples TRBV7-3 to TRBJ2-3; 10 bases map to TRBD2. Germline CDR1 and CDR2: SGHTA and FQGTGA. This CDR3 is built from 15 residues. V shed 8 bases, J shed 1 base, and the junction held 6 bases outside the gene matches. CDR3 in amino acids: CASALAGEGTDTQYF. In nucleotides, the CDR3 is TGTGCCAGCGCCCTAGCGGGAGAAGGCACAGATACGCAGTATTTT.

The chain couples TRBV11-2 to TRBJ2-3, with 7 bases that match TRBD1. This CDR3 has 17 residues. With 2 bases clipped from V and 3 bases from J, the junction kept 11 bases outside the gene matches. Germline assignment: CDR1 SGHAT and CDR2 FQNNGV. The CDR3 loop is CASSLSLQGGGTDTQYF. The CDR3 DNA reads as TGTGCCAGCAGCTTATCCCTCCAAGGGGGCGGAACAGATACGCAGTATTTT.

This chain uses TRBV5-1 with TRBJ2-1, with TRBD1 matching over 7 bases. The CDR3 runs 14 residues. The germline CDR1 and CDR2 sequences are SGHRS and YFSETQ. J gave up 6 bases and V 7 bases, and 10 bases lay outside the gene matches. The CDR3 sequence: CASARQGRSNEQFF. The CDR3 DNA is TGCGCCAGCGCGCGACAGGGAAGGAGCAATGAGCAGTTCTTC.

The J gene is TRBJ2-5, the V gene TRBV7-3, with 14 bases identical to TRBD2. V shed 4 bases and J 2 bases; nucleotides not matched to a gene: 6. Germline lookup yields CDR1 SGHTA and CDR2 FQGTGA. This CDR3 has 17 amino acids. Written as DNA, the CDR3 is TGTGCCAGCAGCTACGGACTAGCGGGGGGCCTACAAGAGACCCAGTACTTC. Protein sequence: CASSYGLAGGLQETQYF.

The chain joins TRBV6-5 to TRBJ2-3; a possible D gene is TRBD2 (6 bases). V gave up 8 bases and J gave up 3 bases, with 12 bases separating them. Germline loops: CDR1 MNHEY, CDR2 SVGAGI. CDR3 length equals 13 residues. The CDR3, as DNA: TGTGCCAGCGGAGGGGAAAGAACAGATACGCAGTATTTT. It translates to CASGGERTDTQYF.

This clone has only one observation. The chain joins TRBV6-5 to TRBJ2-3; 7 bases agree with TRBD1. Germline CDR1 is MNHEY and CDR2 is SVGAGI. The V gene end was trimmed by 2 bases and the J gene end by 1 base; junction bases not matched to a gene: 3. The CDR3 extends over 15 amino acids. The CDR3, as DNA: TGTGCCAGCAGTTACAGGGGGCCGGGCACAGATACGCAGTATTTT. Protein sequence: CASSYRGPGTDTQYF.

J is TRBJ1-2 and V is TRBV19; TRBD1 matches at 9 bases. Germline lookup yields CDR1 LNHDA and CDR2 SQIVND (reference sequence). This CDR3 contains 15 residues. J was trimmed by 2 bases and V by 5 bases; bases with no gene match: 6. The CDR3 spells CASSEDRGRNYGYTF. The CDR3 DNA sequence: TGTGCCAGTAGTGAGGACAGGGGCCGGAACTATGGCTACACCTTC.

The V gene is TRBV7-2, the J gene TRBJ2-7, with a tentative D call TRBD1 (6 bases). There are 15 residues in the CDR3. CDR1 SGHTA and CDR2 FQGNSA come from the germline V gene. V lost 6 bases, J lost 1 base, and 16 bases lay in between. CDR3 sequence reads: CASRKQGNPSYEQYF. Here the CDR3 DNA reads TGTGCCAGCAGAAAACAGGGAAATCCGTCCTACGAGCAGTACTTC.

The chain is built from TRBV27 and TRBJ2-2; 10 nucleotides match TRBD1. This CDR3 comprises 16 residues. V dropped 3 bases and J dropped 4; count of bases not matched to a gene: 5. Germline CDR1 MNHEY, CDR2 SMNVEV (reference sequence). This CDR3 reads CASSFSGTGVTGELFF. The DNA of the CDR3 is TGTGCCAGCAGTTTTTCTGGGACAGGGGTCACCGGGGAGCTGTTTTTT.

This clone was detected a few times. The V call is TRBV9, the J call TRBJ1-2; the D is unclear. Trimming shortened V by 3 bases and J by 0 bases, and 18 bases separated the two germline ends. Looked up from germline, CDR1 is SGDLS and CDR2 is YYNGEE. The CDR3 extends over 17 amino acids. The CDR3, as DNA: TGTGCCAGCAGCGGAGGAGGCGGGTGGCAAACTAACTATGGCTACACCTTC. Amino acid sequence: CASSGGGGWQTNYGYTF.

The CDR3 here is CASSQSGKTSSYEQYF. DNA of the CDR3: TGTGCCAGCAGCCAATCGGGCAAGACTAGCTCCTACGAGCAGTACTTC. The chain combines TRBV16 with TRBJ2-7, with a tentative D call TRBD2 (6 bases). Germline CDR1 reads KGHSY; CDR2 reads FQNENV. The CDR3 contains 16 residues. The germline V and J ends were trimmed by 0 bases and 0 bases, with 12 bases remaining between them.

The chain links TRBV11-1 to TRBJ1-6; possible D gene TRBD1, 5 bases. This CDR3 spans 13 amino acids. Germline V CDR1 and CDR2: SGHAT, FQDESV (reference sequence). Trimming took off 3 bases at V and 6 bases at J, with 6 bases between the two ends. In DNA form, the CDR3 reads TGTGCCAGCAGCTTGACAGTTAATTCACCCCTCCACTTT. The encoded protein is CASSLTVNSPLHF. Supplemented by reference TRBV11-1 and TRBJ1-6, the full variable domain reads EAEVAQSPRYKITEKSQAVAFWCDPISGHATLYWYRQILGQGPELLVQFQDESVVDDSQLPKDRFSAERLKGVDSTLKIQPAELGDSAMYLCASSLTVNSPLHFGNGTRLTVT.

The chain recombines TRBV5-1 with TRBJ2-5; D uncertain. Trimming stripped 1 base from V and 2 bases from J, with 12 bases between. The CDR3 loop spans 15 amino acids. CDR1 is SGHRS, CDR2 YFSETQ, per germline. CDR3 DNA: TGCGCCAGCAGCTTGAAAGAGTCTCGTCAAGAGACCCAGTACTTC. It specifies CASSLKESRQETQYF.

The rearrangement uses TRBV6-5 and TRBJ1-6; D ambiguous. CDR1 and CDR2 (germline): MNHEY, SVGAGI. The V end lost 7 bases, the J end lost 9 bases, and 10 bases lay between the germline ends. The CDR3 is made up of 12 amino acids. The CDR3 spells CASTLGSSPLHF. In nucleotides, the CDR3 is TGTGCCAGCACCCTCGGGAGTTCACCCCTCCACTTT.